These T cell receptor beta chains were read from a single sample in a study of identifying expanded T cells in peripheral blood. Some clones are missing from TCRdb's copy, which holds only in-frame ones; the method was immunoSEQ multiplex PCR. Among tens of thousands of clones, 84% were seen once, and the ten largest hold around 20%. The specimen was blood. The receptors were gathered from a person between 18 and 75 years old in good health. Each CDR3 is given with its conserved first and last residue. The order of the fields is J gene, clone size, D gene, V gene, CDR3 protein, CDR3 DNA. D genes are given only for firm matches. Clone size, where shown, is once, few, many, or a class for clones that have expanded.

>TRBJ2-4|-|-|TRBV2
CASGAFSKNIQYF
TGTGCCAGCGGGGCGTTCTCCAAAAACATTCAGTACTTC
>TRBJ2-3|-|TRBD1|TRBV15
CATSARDSSTDTQYF
TGTGCCACCAGCGCCCGGGACAGTAGCACAGATACGCAGTATTTT
>TRBJ2-3|-|-|TRBV6-1
CASSEALGQGSDTQYF
TGTGCCAGCAGTGAAGCCCTCGGCCAGGGTTCCGATACGCAGTATTTT
>TRBJ1-5|-|-|TRBV6-1
CASSDPRGRHQPQHF
TGTGCCAGCAGTGATCCTCGGGGGAGGCATCAGCCCCAGCATTTT
>TRBJ1-1|-|-|TRBV15
CATSREQFPDWNTEAFF
TGTGCCACCAGCAGAGAGCAATTCCCCGACTGGAACACTGAAGCTTTCTTT
>TRBJ2-6|-|TRBD2|TRBV27
CASSSVAGVGGANVLTF
TGTGCCAGCAGTTCAGTAGCGGGAGTAGGCGGGGCCAACGTCCTGACTTTC
>TRBJ1-2|-|-|TRBV6-6
CASSLNINYGYTF
TGTGCCAGCAGTTTAAACATTAACTATGGCTACACCTTC
>TRBJ1-5|-|-|TRBV28
CASSWGPANQPQHF
TGTGCCAGCAGTTGGGGGCCGGCTAATCAGCCCCAGCATTTT
>TRBJ2-3|-|-|TRBV11-3
CASSLGSGQADTQYF
TGTGCCAGCAGCTTAGGGTCAGGCCAAGCAGATACGCAGTATTTT
>TRBJ1-2|once|-|TRBV9
CASSATQGRVDGYTF
TGTGCCAGCAGCGCTACACAGGGTAGGGTGGATGGCTACACCTTC
>TRBJ2-7|-|TRBD1|TRBV27
CASSPWGTGGFNEQYF
TGTGCCAGCAGCCCATGGGGGACAGGGGGTTTTAACGAGCAGTACTTC
>TRBJ2-7|-|-|TRBV11-2
CASSQPSVYEQYF
TGTGCCAGCAGCCAACCATCCGTCTACGAGCAGTACTTC
>TRBJ2-1|-|TRBD2|TRBV9
CASSATSGTSGPSSYNEQFF
TGTGCCAGCAGCGCAACATCCGGGACTAGCGGGCCAAGCTCCTACAATGAGCAGTTCTTC
>TRBJ2-2|-|-|TRBV25-1
CASSARASPPGELFF
TGTGCCAGCAGTGCCCGGGCGTCTCCACCCGGGGAGCTGTTTTTT
>TRBJ2-6|-|-|TRBV6-6
CASSRAASGANVLTF
TGTGCCAGCAGTAGAGCAGCATCTGGGGCCAACGTCCTGACTTTC
>TRBJ2-7|-|TRBD2|TRBV7-8
CASRTSGRTYEQYF
TGTGCCAGCAGGACTAGCGGGAGGACCTACGAGCAGTACTTC
>TRBJ2-5|-|TRBD2|TRBV4-3
CASSQDTASGSGGPQETQYF
TGCGCCAGCAGCCAAGATACGGCCAGCGGGAGCGGGGGGCCACAAGAGACCCAGTACTTC
>TRBJ1-1|-|-|TRBV4-1
CASSRRGVTEAFF
TGCGCCAGCAGCCGGCGGGGTGTCACTGAAGCTTTCTTT
>TRBJ1-1|once|-|TRBV15
CATSRDLTNTEAFF
TGTGCCACCAGCAGAGATCTGACGAACACTGAAGCTTTCTTT
>TRBJ1-1|-|-|TRBV5-4
CASSIPGPSNTEAFF
TGTGCCAGCAGCATACCGGGACCGAGCAACACTGAAGCTTTCTTT
>TRBJ2-6|-|-|TRBV5-6
CASSSLIFATAGANVLTF
TGTGCCAGCAGCTCTTTAATTTTTGCTACAGCTGGGGCCAACGTCCTGACTTTC
>TRBJ2-3|-|-|TRBV5-5
CASSFAGMSTDTQYF
TGTGCCAGCAGCTTCGCCGGGATGAGCACAGATACGCAGTATTTT
>TRBJ1-4|-|-|TRBV28
CASTPRRTFGEKLFF
TGTGCCAGCACCCCGAGGAGGACATTCGGTGAAAAACTGTTTTTT
>TRBJ2-1|once|-|TRBV9
CASSPPVSAYNEQFF
TGTGCCAGCAGCCCTCCAGTTAGCGCCTACAATGAGCAGTTCTTC
>TRBJ1-1|-|-|TRBV29-1
CSVHRTTGPNTEAFF
TGCAGCGTACACAGAACTACAGGGCCGAACACTGAAGCTTTCTTT
>TRBJ1-1|-|-|TRBV18
CASSPIVDTEAFF
TGTGCCAGCTCACCAATCGTGGACACTGAAGCTTTCTTT
>TRBJ2-6|-|-|TRBV7-9
CASSLERGTSTGANVLTF
TGTGCCAGCAGCTTAGAGAGGGGAACTTCAACTGGGGCCAACGTCCTGACTTTC
>TRBJ2-2|-|-|TRBV5-4
CASSRSATANTGELFF
TGTGCCAGCAGCCGCTCCGCGACAGCAAACACCGGGGAGCTGTTTTTT
>TRBJ2-3|once|TRBD1|TRBV7-2
CASSRGQGNTDTQYF
TGTGCCAGCAGTCGAGGACAGGGAAACACAGATACGCAGTATTTT
>TRBJ2-3|-|-|TRBV20-1
CSARDTDTQYF
TGCAGTGCTAGAGACACAGATACGCAGTATTTT
>TRBJ2-7|-|-|TRBV30
CAWSDQGGRLQLYF
TGTGCCTGGAGTGACCAGGGGGGTAGACTTCAACTGTACTTC